One sample yielded the 11 T cell receptor beta chains listed below, sequenced in a study of identical twins. TCRdb re-called the 5' RACE reads through MiXCR, storing one row per CDR3 protein. This table has fewer than 900,000 distinct CDR3 sequences, 21% appearing once. The same data also went into a second study, on T cells expressing NK-cell markers.

Sequenced: PBMCs. Receptor source: a woman between 18 and 30 years old in good health.

The rearrangement uses TRBV7-9 and TRBJ2-5; 12 nucleotides agree with TRBD2. Germline trimming cut 4 bases from V and 4 bases from J; bases unmatched to any gene: 7. This CDR3 is 16 amino acids long. The germline gives CDR1 SEHNR, CDR2 FQNEAQ (reference sequence). The CDR3 coding sequence is TGTGCCAGCAGCTCCCTAGCGGGAGGGCCTCCAGAGACCCAGTACTTC. Protein product: CASSSLAGGPPETQYF.

This clonotype was seen just once. The CDR3 DNA reads TGTGCCAGCAGTACTAATCCGGGACAATCCTACGAGCAGTACTTC. This encodes CASSTNPGQSYEQYF. The V gene is TRBV2, the J gene TRBJ2-7, with a tentative D call TRBD1 (6 bases). There are 15 residues in the CDR3. The V gene's germline CDR1 is SNHLY and CDR2 FYNNEI. V lost 5 bases, J lost 1 base, and 15 bases lay in between.

This clonotype was observed a few times. An end of the junction does not agree with germline; a read error may underlie this. The chain recombines TRBV12-3 or TRBV12-4 with TRBJ2-3; TRBD2 agrees at 8 bases. The CDR3 covers 11 residues. The CDR3 loop is CASSLRREVIF. CDR3 bases: TGTGCCAGCAGTTTGAGGCGGGAGGTAATTTTT.

This clonotype was seen more than once but under ten times. The rearrangement uses TRBV20-1 and TRBJ1-4, with no clear D. The CDR3 is 13 residues long. V lost 5 bases and J lost 4, with 11 bases in between. The germline V gene has CDR1 DFQATT and CDR2 SNEGSKA (reference sequence). The CDR3 region has the DNA TGCAGTGCTCCCAAGGGTATTAATGAAAAACTGTTTTTT. Residues: CSAPKGINEKLFF.

The chain has TRBV6-1 and TRBJ2-2; 8 nucleotides agree with TRBD2. Germline V gene lookup returns CDR1 MNHNS and CDR2 SASEGT. V was clipped by 6 bases and J by 6 bases; unmatched bases: 12. This CDR3 is built from 16 residues. CDR3 in amino acids: CASRGIGTRLAGELFF. For the CDR3, the DNA is TGTGCCAGCAGGGGGATCGGGACTAGACTCGCCGGGGAGCTGTTTTTT.

V usage is TRBV7-9 and J usage is TRBJ2-7; TRBD1 might be the D (6 bases). The CDR3 is 15 amino acids. In germline, CDR1 is SEHNR, CDR2 FQNEAQ (reference sequence). V dropped 1 base and J dropped 6 bases, with 16 bases sitting between them. This CDR3 is CASSLGLGARGEQYF. DNA of the CDR3: TGTGCCAGCAGCTTAGGCCTCGGGGCCAGGGGCGAGCAGTACTTC.

A few counts support this clonotype. The chain employs TRBV7-9 and TRBJ1-3; D gene uncertain. V was clipped by 8 bases and J by 8 bases, with 10 bases between them. The CDR3 contains 11 residues. Per the germline V gene, CDR1 is SEHNR and CDR2 is FQNEAQ (reference sequence). In nucleotides, the CDR3 is TGTGCCAGCGGCCCTGATTACACCATATATTTT. This sequence encodes CASGPDYTIYF. The full variable domain, rest sourced from reference TRBV7-9 and TRBJ1-3, is DTGVSQNPRHKITKRGQNVTFRCDPISEHNRLYWYRQTLGQGPEFLTYFQNEAQLEKSRLLSDRFSAERPKGSFSTLEIQRTEQGDSAMYLCASGPDYTIYFGEGSWLTVV.

The gene calls are TRBV2 and TRBJ2-1; TRBD1 agrees at 10 bases. Per the germline V gene, CDR1 is SNHLY and CDR2 is FYNNEI. The trim removed 7 bases at V and 7 bases at J, leaving 10 bases unmatched. CDR3 length: 15 residues. CDR3 sequence: CASTWDRGSSNEQFF. CDR3 coding DNA: TGTGCCAGCACCTGGGACAGGGGATCATCAAATGAGCAGTTCTTC.

The chain combines TRBV7-6 with TRBJ1-1; 7 bases agree with TRBD1. The germline CDR1 and CDR2 sequences are SGHVS and FNYEAQ. The CDR3 contains 12 residues. V dropped 2 bases and J dropped 8; count of bases not matched to a gene: 2. CDR3 in amino acids: CASSLTRGEAFF. The CDR3 nucleotides are TGTGCCAGCAGCTTAACCAGGGGGGAAGCTTTCTTT.

This clonotype showed up just a few times. The genes are TRBV6-2 or TRBV6-3 and TRBJ2-5; D might be TRBD1 or TRBD2, each matching 5 bases. The CDR3 spans 17 residues. The germline V and J ends were trimmed by 6 bases and 2 bases, with 22 bases remaining between them. Germline-derived CDR1 and CDR2 are MNHEY and SVGEGT. CDR3 sequence (DNA): TGTGCCAGCAGCCCCCGATTCTCGGGGCTAAGTCAAGAGACCCAGTACTTC. Protein sequence: CASSPRFSGLSQETQYF.

This clonotype was seen only a few times. The chain joins TRBV12-3 or TRBV12-4 to TRBJ1-2; unclear D gene. The length of the CDR3 is 15 residues. The V end was cut by 7 bases, the J end by 3 bases, with 18 bases between. CDR3 sequence reads: CASNYRFGLDYGYTF. CDR3 bases: TGTGCCAGCAACTATAGGTTTGGACTTGACTATGGCTACACCTTC.